This section outlines one T cell receptor (beta chain) sequence together with its context. Its antigen is still unknown. The entirety of the isolated RNA underwent reverse transcription, so expressed TCRB transcripts were sequenced. The repertoire was sequenced with immunoSEQ multiplex PCR; TCRdb's copy has only in-frame clones and lacks some. The profile shows over 40,000 clones, about 66% of them singletons. The source of the sample is a study of beta chain features in type 1 diabetes. Study-level findings and limits: Within each of all four CD4+ subsets, Type 1 diabetes patients had TCRB CDR3s that were moderately but significantly shorter.

Germline loops: CDR1 LGHNA, CDR2 YSLEER. J gave up 5 bases and V 1 base, and 12 bases lay outside the gene matches. This CDR3 has 17 amino acids. This clonotype originated in a man aged 25 to 40 with type 1 diabetes. Some clones in this sample may be carry-over from other donors' samples. V and J are TRBV4-3 and TRBJ1-1, with 8 bases aligning to TRBD1. Material: Tregs from blood. The CDR3 loop is CASSQGKRDRRVTEAFF. The CDR3 region has the DNA TGCGCCAGCAGCCAAGGCAAACGGGACAGGAGGGTTACTGAAGCTTTCTTT.